Sequencing of this T cell receptor beta chain was carried out in a study of immune cell composition in non-small cell lung cancer. General study findings and limits: 75% of squamous and under 35% of adenocarcinoma cases had tumour-associated clones >0.5%. It was not proven that tumour-reactive clones equal dominant tumour-associated clones. Adenocarcinomas with higher top tumour-associated clone frequency had more reactive TILs.

Normal lung was sampled as far from the tumour as possible, at least 3 cm. DNA was extracted from unsorted cell suspensions stored frozen. For this clone: Its antigen is as yet unknown.

Produced via immunoSEQ multiplex PCR; TCRdb's table is partial and in-frame only. The sample shows around 6,000 clones, around 77% of them seen only once. Germline-derived CDR1 and CDR2 are SQVTM and ANQGSEA. The CDR3 consists of 14 residues. Trimming took off 5 bases at V and 2 bases at J, with 15 bases between the two ends. This clonotype was obtained from a human donor with non-small cell lung cancer. The sample taken for sequencing was non-adjacent lung tissue. This rearrangement joins TRBV29-1 to TRBJ2-5, with D possibly matching TRBD2 (7 bases). CDR3 loop: CSVSRGGEQETQYF. CDR3 coding DNA: TGCAGCGTTAGTCGCGGGGGCGAACAAGAGACCCAGTACTTC.